Below are 4 T cell receptor delta chains sequenced from a single sample in a study of gammadelta T cells in human blood. TCRdb ran CATT on the RT-PCR reads. The sample has a few hundred delta-chain clones, 34% seen once; the top ten hold about 20%. Specimen: Vgamma9Vdelta2 gamma-delta T cells from cord blood. The receptors were gathered from a newborn.

Within the sample, this clone is large. The chain combines TRDV2 with TRDJ2, with 11 bases lining up with TRDD3. The CDR3 covers 17 residues. Losses at the gene ends were 1 base for V and 1 base for J; bases not matched to a gene: 4. Germline values: CDR1 GEAIGNYY, CDR2 EKD. The CDR3 DNA follows: TGTGCCTGTGACACGCTGGGGGATACCCTTTTGACAGCACAACTCTTCTTT. Translating it yields CACDTLGDTLLTAQLFF.

By share of the sample, this clone is large (0.1 to 1%). Other nucleotide sequences from this sample produce the same CDR3. The chain employs TRDV2 and TRDJ3, with 7 bases identical to TRDD3. The ends lost 3 bases at V and 0 bases at J; junction bases unmatched: 1. The CDR3 spans 16 residues. Germline loops: CDR1 GEAIGNYY, CDR2 EKD. The CDR3 DNA reads as TGTGCCTGTGACTGGGGGAGCTCCTGGGACACCCGACAGATGTTTTTC. Translating gives CACDWGSSWDTRQMFF.

This clone appeared a few times. A single base separates this from a much larger clone, so it may be a read error. V and J are TRDV2 and TRDJ1; perhaps TRDD3 as D (5 bases). The length of the CDR3 is 15 residues. CDR1 is GEAIGNYY and CDR2 is EKD in the germline V gene. Trimming left V 0 bases short and J 5 bases short, with 15 bases between. The DNA of the CDR3 is TGTGCCTGTGACACCTTGGAGGATATAGGAGATAAACTCATCTTT. Protein sequence: CACDTLEDIGDKLIF.

The chain links TRDV2 to TRDJ3; 7 bases agree with TRDD3. TCRdb gives no J gene; it was assigned here by matching the DNA to germline. Germline lookup yields CDR1 GEAIGNYY and CDR2 EKD. This CDR3 comprises 18 residues. After removal of 3 bases from V and 0 bases from J, the junction contained 7 bases not matched to a gene. The CDR3 protein is CACDVLGSSSWDTRQMFF. The CDR3 region has the DNA TGTGCCTGTGACGTACTGGGGTCGAGCTCCTGGGACACCCGACAGATGTTTTTC.